Each of the 8 T cell receptor beta chains below was sequenced from the same sample in a study of monozygotic twins with inflammatory bowel disease. One entry per CDR3 protein, without DNA, is what TCRdb gives after re-calling the 5' RACE reads. Its table lists around 370,000 distinct CDR3 sequences. The specimen was blood. The receptors stem from a human donor with ulcerative colitis or Crohn's disease, or a healthy co-twin of an affected twin (not recorded which).

The chain has TRBV9 and TRBJ1-1. The CDR3 is 13 residues long. CDR1 and CDR2 (germline): SGDLS, YYNGEE. The CDR3 loop reads CASSVATGAEAFF.

The chain carries TRBV11-1 and TRBJ2-1; the TCRdb call, TRBD1, lacks DNA for checking. The CDR3 is 19 residues long. CDR1 and CDR2 from the germline V gene are SGHAT and FQDESV (reference sequence). CDR3 residues: CASSRLTGSSRGTYNEQFF. The variable domain in full, completed from reference TRBV11-1 and TRBJ2-1, reads EAEVAQSPRYKITEKSQAVAFWCDPISGHATLYWYRQILGQGPELLVQFQDESVVDDSQLPKDRFSAERLKGVDSTLKIQPAELGDSAMYLCASSRLTGSSRGTYNEQFFGPGTRLTVL.

The CDR3 region is CASKKGQPNTGELFF. The V call is TRBV6-2 or TRBV6-3, the J call TRBJ2-2; checking the TCRdb D call of TRBD2 is not possible without DNA. The germline gives CDR1 MNHEY, CDR2 SVGEGT. The CDR3 is 15 residues long.

The rearrangement uses TRBV20-1 and TRBJ2-7; TCRdb lists TRBD1, though no DNA is available to test this call. The CDR3 loop spans 14 amino acids. Germline loops: CDR1 DFQATT, CDR2 SNEGSKA (reference sequence). The CDR3 loop is CSAPDRQTSYEQYF.

The chain is built from TRBV5-1 and TRBJ1-5. Germline-derived CDR1 and CDR2 are SGHRS and YFSETQ. This CDR3 is built from 13 residues. The CDR3 here is CASSWGDNQPQHF.

V usage is TRBV5-1 and J usage is TRBJ2-7; there is no DNA to check the TCRdb D call of TRBD2. The CDR3 runs 18 residues. The germline gives CDR1 SGHRS, CDR2 YFSETQ. The CDR3 loop reads CASSPAGFWWNSSYEQYF.

The J gene is TRBJ2-3, the V gene TRBV20-1; TCRdb's D gene call, TRBD2, goes unchecked for lack of DNA. The CDR3 spans 15 residues. CDR1 is DFQATT, CDR2 SNEGSKA, per germline (reference sequence). CDR3 residues: CSARGLAGNTDTQYF.

V and J are TRBV14 and TRBJ2-3; TCRdb designates TRBD1, a call that cannot be tested without DNA. This CDR3 has 15 residues. Germline V gene data show CDR1 as SGHDN and CDR2 as FVKESK. The CDR3 sequence: CASSPRTVYTDTQYF. The full variable domain, its missing parts supplied by reference TRBV14 and TRBJ2-3, is EAGVTQFPSHSVIEKGQTVTLRCDPISGHDNLYWYRRVMGKEIKFLLHFVKESKQDESGMPNNRFLAERTGGTYSTLKVQPAELEDSGVYFCASSPRTVYTDTQYFGPGTRLTVL.